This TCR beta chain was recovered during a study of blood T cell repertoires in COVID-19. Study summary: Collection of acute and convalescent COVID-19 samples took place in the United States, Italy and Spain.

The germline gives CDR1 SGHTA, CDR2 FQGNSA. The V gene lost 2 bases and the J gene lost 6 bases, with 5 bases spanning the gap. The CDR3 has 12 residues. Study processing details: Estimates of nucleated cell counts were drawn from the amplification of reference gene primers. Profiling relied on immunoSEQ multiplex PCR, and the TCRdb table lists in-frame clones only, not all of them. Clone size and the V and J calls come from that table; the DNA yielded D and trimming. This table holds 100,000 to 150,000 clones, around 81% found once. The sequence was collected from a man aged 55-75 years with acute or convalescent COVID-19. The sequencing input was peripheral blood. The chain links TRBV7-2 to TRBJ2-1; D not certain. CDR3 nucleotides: TGTGCCAGCAGCTTAAAGAGCAATGAGCAGTTCTTC. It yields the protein CASSLKSNEQFF.